This T cell receptor beta chain was identified during a study of T cell responses to AZD1222 COVID-19 vaccine. Study-wide results and limits: Repertoires were collected only later (after the peak T cell response had occurred).

Clones were sequenced by immunoSEQ multiplex PCR, and TCRdb holds only the in-frame ones, with some missing. Among about 160,000 clones listed, about nine tenths were seen once. This clone was detected only once. As yet, its antigen is unknown. Trimming shortened V by 0 bases and J by 1 base, and 6 bases separated the two germline ends. Germline V lookup: CDR1 SGHTA, CDR2 FQGNSA. This CDR3 spans 14 amino acids. The V and J genes are TRBV7-2 and TRBJ1-1, with D unclear. The starting material was peripheral blood, obtained on day 0 of AZD1222 vaccination. This clonotype was sampled from an adult in good health. CDR3 DNA sequence: TGTGCCAGCAGCTTAGCGATGGGGAACACTGAAGCTTTCTTT. It codes for CASSLAMGNTEAFF.